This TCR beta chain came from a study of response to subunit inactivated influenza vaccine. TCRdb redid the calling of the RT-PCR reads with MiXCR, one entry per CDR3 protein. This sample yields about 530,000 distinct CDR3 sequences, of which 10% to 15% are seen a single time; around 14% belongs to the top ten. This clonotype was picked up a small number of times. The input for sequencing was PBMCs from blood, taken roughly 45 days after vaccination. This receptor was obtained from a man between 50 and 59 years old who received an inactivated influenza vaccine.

The CDR3 region is CASSSTGLAGRDTQYF. For the CDR3, the DNA is TGTGCCAGCAGCTCAACCGGACTAGCGGGACGAGATACGCAGTATTTT. V usage is TRBV7-2 and J usage is TRBJ2-3; 12 bases agree with TRBD2. The CDR3 runs to 16 residues. Germline CDR1 is SGHTA and CDR2 is FQGNSA. Unmatched junction bases numbered 7, after V lost 4 bases and J lost 5 bases.